The TCR beta chain under discussion was sequenced for a study of blood T cell repertoires in COVID-19. Study as a whole: The United States, Italy and Spain were the sources of the acute and convalescent COVID-19 samples. T cells, B-cell-depleted T cells, or PBMCs provided the cDNA or gDNA that served as material.

In the authors' methods: Reference gene primer amplification yielded estimated nucleated cell counts. Assay: immunoSEQ multiplex PCR; the TCRdb copy retains only in-frame clones and omits some. For V, J and clone size, that table is used; D and trimming come from the DNA. The sample has around 200,000 clones, approximately 82% seen once. CDR3 size: 13 residues. Germline-derived CDR1 and CDR2 are SGHDN and FVKESK. The V and J ends lost 5 bases and 3 bases, in that order; junction bases with no gene match: 3. The TCR was taken from a man aged 45-65 years with active or convalescent COVID-19. Source material: peripheral blood. The V call is TRBV14, the J call TRBJ2-7; TRBD1 aligns across 8 bases. The CDR3 is CASSRQGFYEQYF. The CDR3 DNA sequence: TGTGCCAGCAGCAGACAGGGGTTCTACGAGCAGTACTTC.